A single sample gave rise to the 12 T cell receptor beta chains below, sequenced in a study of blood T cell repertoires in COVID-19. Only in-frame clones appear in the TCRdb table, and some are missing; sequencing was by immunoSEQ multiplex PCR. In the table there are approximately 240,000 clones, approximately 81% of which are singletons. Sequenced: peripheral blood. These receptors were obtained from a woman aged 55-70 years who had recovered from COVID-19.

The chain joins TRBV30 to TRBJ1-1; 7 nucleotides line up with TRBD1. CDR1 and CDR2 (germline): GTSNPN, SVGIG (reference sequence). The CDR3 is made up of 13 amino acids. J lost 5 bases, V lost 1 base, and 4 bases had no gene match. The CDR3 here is CAWSGQGLTEAFF. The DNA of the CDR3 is TGTGCCTGGAGTGGACAGGGATTGACTGAAGCTTTCTTT.

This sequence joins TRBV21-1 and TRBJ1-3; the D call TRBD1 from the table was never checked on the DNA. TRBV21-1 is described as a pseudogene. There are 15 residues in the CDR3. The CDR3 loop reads CASSRQDISGNTIYF. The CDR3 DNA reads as TGTGCCAGCAGTCGACAGGACATCTCTGGAAACACCATATATTTT.

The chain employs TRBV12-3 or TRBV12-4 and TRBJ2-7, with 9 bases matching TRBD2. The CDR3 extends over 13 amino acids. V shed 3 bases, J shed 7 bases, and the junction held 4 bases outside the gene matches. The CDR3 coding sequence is TGTGCCAGCAGTTTGGCGGGGGGGGAGGAGCAGTACTTC. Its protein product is CASSLAGGEEQYF.

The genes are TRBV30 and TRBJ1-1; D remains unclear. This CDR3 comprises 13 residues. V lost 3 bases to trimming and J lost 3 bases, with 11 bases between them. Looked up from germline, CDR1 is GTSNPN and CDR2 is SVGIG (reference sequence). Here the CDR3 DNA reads TGTGCCTGGAGAATGAAACAGCACACTGAAGCTTTCTTT. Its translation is CAWRMKQHTEAFF.

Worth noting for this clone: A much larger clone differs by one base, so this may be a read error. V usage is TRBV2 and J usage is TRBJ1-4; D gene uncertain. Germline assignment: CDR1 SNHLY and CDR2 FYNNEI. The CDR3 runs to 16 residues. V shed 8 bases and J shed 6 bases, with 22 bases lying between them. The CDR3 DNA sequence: TGTGCCAGCGGTGTCCCCACAGTGGGTCTGGATGAAAAACTGTTTTTT. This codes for CASGVPTVGLDEKLFF.

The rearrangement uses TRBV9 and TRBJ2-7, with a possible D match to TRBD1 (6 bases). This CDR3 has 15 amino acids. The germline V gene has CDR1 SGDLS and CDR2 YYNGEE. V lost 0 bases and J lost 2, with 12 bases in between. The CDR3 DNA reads TGTGCCAGCAGCGTAGCCCCGGGACAAGCCTACGAGCAGTACTTC. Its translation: CASSVAPGQAYEQYF.

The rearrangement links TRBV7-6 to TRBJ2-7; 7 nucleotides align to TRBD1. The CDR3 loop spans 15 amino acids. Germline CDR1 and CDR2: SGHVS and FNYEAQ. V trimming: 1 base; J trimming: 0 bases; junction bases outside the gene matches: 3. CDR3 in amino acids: CASSLVPGGSYEQYF. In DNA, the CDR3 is TGTGCCAGCAGCTTAGTCCCAGGGGGCTCCTACGAGCAGTACTTC.

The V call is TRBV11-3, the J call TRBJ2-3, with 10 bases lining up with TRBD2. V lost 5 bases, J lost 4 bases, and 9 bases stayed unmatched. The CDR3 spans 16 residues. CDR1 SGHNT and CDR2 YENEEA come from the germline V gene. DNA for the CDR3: TGTGCCAGCAGCCCAAATTCAGCGGGGGGGGCAGATACGCAGTATTTT. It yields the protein CASSPNSAGGADTQYF.

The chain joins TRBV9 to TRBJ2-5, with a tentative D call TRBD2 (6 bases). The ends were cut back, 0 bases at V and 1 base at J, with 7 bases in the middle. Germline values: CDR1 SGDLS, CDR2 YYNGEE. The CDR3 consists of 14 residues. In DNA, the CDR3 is TGTGCCAGCAGCGTAGGGGGGGTCCAAGAGACCCAGTACTTC. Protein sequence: CASSVGGVQETQYF.

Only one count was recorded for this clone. CDR3 protein: CASRTTGVGEQYF. CDR3 bases: TGTGCCAGCAGGACCACAGGGGTCGGGGAGCAGTACTTC. The chain is built from TRBV6-5 and TRBJ2-7; 7 positions match TRBD1. CDR1 is MNHEY and CDR2 is SVGAGI in the germline V gene. The CDR3 contains 13 residues. V was clipped by 6 bases and J by 7 bases; unmatched bases: 9.

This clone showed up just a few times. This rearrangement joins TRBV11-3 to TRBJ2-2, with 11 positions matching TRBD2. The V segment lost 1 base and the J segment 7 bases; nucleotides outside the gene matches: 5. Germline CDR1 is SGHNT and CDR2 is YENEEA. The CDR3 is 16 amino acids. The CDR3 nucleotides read TGTGCCAGCAGCTTAGGCGGACTAGCGGGCAACGGGGAGCTGTTTTTT. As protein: CASSLGGLAGNGELFF.

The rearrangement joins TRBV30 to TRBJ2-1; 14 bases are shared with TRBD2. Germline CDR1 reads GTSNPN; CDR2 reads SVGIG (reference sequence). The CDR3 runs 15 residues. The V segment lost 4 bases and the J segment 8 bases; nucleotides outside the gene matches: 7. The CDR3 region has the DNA TGTGCCTGGACCCGAGGGACTAGCGGGGGCGATGAGCAGTTCTTC. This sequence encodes CAWTRGTSGGDEQFF.